This T cell receptor (beta chain) was captured in a study of shared clonotypes between healthy human individuals. The study, taken as a whole, reports: The low donor count limited represented genetic and exposure-history diversity.

This CDR3 has 16 residues. Looked up from germline, CDR1 is SGHAT and CDR2 is FQDESV (reference sequence). V lost 5 bases to trimming and J lost 0 bases, with 14 bases between them. Of note for this clone: Its target is unknown.

Assay: immunoSEQ multiplex PCR; the TCRdb copy retains only in-frame clones and omits some. Of 650,000 to 700,000 clones detected, about nine tenths appear once; the ten largest clones hold 34%. V usage is TRBV11-1 and J usage is TRBJ2-4, with a possible D match to TRBD2 (5 bases). This receptor was taken from a young man in good health. Some clones in this sample may be carry-over from other donors' samples. The sequenced sample was memory CD8+ T cells from PBMCs. As to subset: CD45RO+ cells pooled with CCR7-negative TemRA cells. CDR3 in DNA: TGTGCCAGCAGCCCATCACTAGGTCTAGCCAAAAACATTCAGTACTTC. Translating gives CASSPSLGLAKNIQYF.